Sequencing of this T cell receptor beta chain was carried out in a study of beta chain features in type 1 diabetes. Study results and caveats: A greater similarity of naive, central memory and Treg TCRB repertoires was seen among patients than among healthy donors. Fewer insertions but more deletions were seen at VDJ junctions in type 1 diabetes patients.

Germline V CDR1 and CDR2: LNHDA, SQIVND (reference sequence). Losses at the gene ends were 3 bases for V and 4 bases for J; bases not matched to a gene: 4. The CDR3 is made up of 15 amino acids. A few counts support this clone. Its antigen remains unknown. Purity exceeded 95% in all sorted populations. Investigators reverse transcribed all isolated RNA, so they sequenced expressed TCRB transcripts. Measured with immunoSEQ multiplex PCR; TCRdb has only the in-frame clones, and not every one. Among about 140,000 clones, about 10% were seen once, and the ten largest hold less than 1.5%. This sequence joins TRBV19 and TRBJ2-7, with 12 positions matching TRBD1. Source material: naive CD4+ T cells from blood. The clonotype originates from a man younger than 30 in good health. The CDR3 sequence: CASSIGTGGSYEQYF. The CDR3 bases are TGTGCCAGTAGTATCGGGACAGGGGGCTCTTACGAGCAGTACTTC. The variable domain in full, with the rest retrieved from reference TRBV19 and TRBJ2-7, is DGGITQSPKYLFRKEGQNVTLSCEQNLNHDAMYWYRQDPGQGLRLIYYSQIVNDFQKGDIAEGYSVSREKKESFPLTVTSAQKNPTAFYLCASSIGTGGSYEQYFGPGTRLTVT.